A selection of T cell receptor beta chains follows, all from one sample in a study of T cells after yellow fever vaccination. Via MiXCR, TCRdb re-called the 5' RACE reads, giving one row per CDR3 protein. In the table there are about 300,000 distinct CDR3 sequences, around 10% of which are singletons. This material consisted of CD4+ T cells sorted from PBMCs, taken 5 days after the yellow fever booster vaccination. The receptors were sampled from a man aged 18-30 years who received the YFV17D yellow fever vaccine. CDR3s include the opening cysteine and the closing phenylalanine or tryptophan. D genes are given only for firm matches. The size field is filled for only some rows; it gives once, few, many or a size class.

v_gene	j_gene	d_gene	abundance	CDR3aa	CDR3nt
TRBV4-1	TRBJ1-6	TRBD1	few	CASSQEGGQGAMALHF	TGCGCCAGCAGCCAAGAGGGGGGACAGGGAGCTATGGCCCTCCACTTT
TRBV7-9	TRBJ2-1	.	.	CAIEDGFENEQFF	TGTGCCATCGAGGACGGCTTCGAAAATGAGCAGTTCTTC
TRBV10-3	TRBJ2-4	TRBD1	.	CAISQTGTLDIQYF	TGTGCCATCAGCCAGACAGGGACCCTTGACATTCAGTACTTC
TRBV4-1	TRBJ1-1	.	few	CASSQGPGGSDTEAFF	TGCGCCAGCAGCCAAGGACCTGGGGGGAGCGACACTGAAGCTTTCTTT
TRBV18	TRBJ2-3	.	many	CASSQPPWRTHTDTQYF	TGTGCCAGCTCCCAACCCCCCTGGCGGACCCACACAGATACGCAGTATTTT
TRBV7-2	TRBJ2-3	.	few	CASSLHRGGADTQYF	TGTGCCAGCAGCTTACATCGGGGCGGCGCAGATACGCAGTATTTT
TRBV5-5	TRBJ1-4	.	few	CASSLSGRENEKLFF	TGTGCCAGCAGCTTGTCGGGACGGGAAAATGAAAAACTGTTTTTT
TRBV28	TRBJ1-5	TRBD1	.	CASIPGGIYQPQHF	TGTGCCAGCATTCCAGGGGGTATATATCAGCCCCAGCATTTT
TRBV5-1	TRBJ1-4	.	few	CASSPSLNSEKLFF	TGCGCCAGCAGCCCGAGTCTAAACAGTGAAAAACTGTTTTTT
TRBV7-2	TRBJ1-1	.	.	CASSSRGGLEAFF	TGTGCCAGCAGCTCCCGGGGGGGACTTGAAGCTTTCTTT
TRBV12-3/TRBV12-4	TRBJ1-3	TRBD1	few	CASSMTGSGNTIYF	TGTGCCAGCAGCATGACAGGGAGTGGAAACACCATATATTTT
TRBV6-5	TRBJ1-1	.	few	CASSYEGDTEAFF	TGTGCCAGCAGTTACGAGGGGGACACTGAAGCTTTCTTT
TRBV12-3/TRBV12-4	TRBJ2-5	.	.	CASSFPPRQETQYF	TGTGCCAGCAGTTTTCCCCCCCGGCAAGAGACCCAGTACTTC
TRBV27	TRBJ2-3	.	few	CASSLSSGSTDTQYF	TGTGCCAGCAGTTTATCGTCGGGATCCACAGATACGCAGTATTTT
TRBV11-2	TRBJ1-2	TRBD1	.	CASSSRDRGSYGYTF	TGTGCCAGCAGCTCCCGGGACAGGGGCAGCTATGGCTACACCTTC
TRBV28	TRBJ2-3	TRBD2	.	CASSLLAGSDTQYF	TGTGCCAGCAGTTTACTAGCGGGGTCAGATACGCAGTATTTT
TRBV28	TRBJ2-5	.	.	CASSLGGRQQETQYF	TGTGCCAGCAGTTTAGGGGGGCGCCAGCAAGAGACCCAGTACTTC
TRBV27	TRBJ1-2	TRBD1	few	CASSRRGQGNYGYTF	TGTGCCAGCAGTCGAAGAGGACAGGGCAACTATGGCTACACCTTC
TRBV4-3	TRBJ2-6	TRBD2	.	CASSREGRGSGANVLTF	TGCGCCAGCAGCCGAGAAGGGCGGGGGTCTGGGGCCAACGTCCTGACTTTC
TRBV12-3/TRBV12-4	TRBJ2-3	.	few	CASTKLGDTQYF	TGTGCCAGCACTAAACTGGGAGATACGCAGTATTTT
TRBV6-6	TRBJ1-3	.	.	CAIRAGGNTIYF	TGTGCCATCCGGGCGGGAGGAAACACCATATATTTT
TRBV20-1	TRBJ2-6	.	few	CSARVEAGANVLTF	TGCAGTGCTAGAGTGGAGGCTGGGGCCAACGTCCTGACTTTC
TRBV4-1	TRBJ1-3	.	many	CASREQDLIHSGNTIYF	TGCGCCAGTCGGGAACAGGACTTAATACACTCTGGAAACACCATATATTTT
TRBV11-1	TRBJ2-3	.	few	CASSLEPPDTQYF	TGTGCCAGCAGCTTAGAACCCCCAGATACGCAGTATTTT
TRBV20-1	TRBJ2-1	.	.	CSAIGGRGNEQFF	TGCAGTGCTATTGGGGGGCGCGGAAATGAGCAGTTCTTC
TRBV7-9	TRBJ2-3	.	.	CASSSGLDRTDTQYF	TGTGCCAGCAGCTCGGGTCTGGATCGCACAGATACGCAGTATTTT
TRBV6-1	TRBJ1-2	.	.	CASSELAGANYGYTF	TGTGCCAGCAGTGAGCTGGCAGGAGCTAACTATGGCTACACCTTC
TRBV9	TRBJ2-7	.	few	CASSVAGGPGEQYF	TGTGCCAGCAGCGTAGCCGGGGGGCCCGGGGAGCAGTACTTC
TRBV7-2	TRBJ1-1	.	many	CASSLERSNTEAFF	TGTGCCAGCAGCTTAGAAAGGAGCAACACTGAAGCTTTCTTT
TRBV12-3/TRBV12-4	TRBJ2-7	.	.	CASSSMTGSYEQYF	TGTGCCAGCAGTTCTATGACGGGTTCCTACGAGCAGTACTTC
TRBV7-9	TRBJ2-5	.	.	CASSLGDSHKETQYF	TGTGCCAGCAGCTTAGGCGACAGCCACAAGGAGACCCAGTACTTC
TRBV29-1	TRBJ1-1	TRBD1	many	CSAGQVDTEAFF	TGCAGCGCCGGACAGGTGGACACTGAAGCTTTCTTT
TRBV9	TRBJ2-3	.	few	CASSPGSAVTDTQYF	TGTGCCAGCAGCCCCGGGTCAGCGGTAACAGATACGCAGTATTTT
TRBV30	TRBJ2-1	.	few	CAWGSGSDVVRLF	.
TRBV28	TRBJ2-4	.	few	CASSPRPKWGRNIQYF	TGTGCCAGCAGTCCCCGTCCGAAGTGGGGCCGAAACATTCAGTACTTC
TRBV7-2	TRBJ2-7	TRBD2	.	CASSLDSGGNYEQYF	TGTGCCAGCAGCTTAGACAGCGGGGGGAACTACGAGCAGTACTTC
TRBV7-6	TRBJ2-2	.	many	CASSAPVGGWGTGELFF	TGTGCCAGCAGCGCACCGGTGGGGGGCTGGGGCACCGGGGAGCTGTTTTTT
TRBV6-5	TRBJ1-1	.	few	CASSPIDPAVPEAFF	TGTGCCAGCAGCCCGATAGACCCCGCTGTCCCTGAAGCTTTCTTT
TRBV5-5	TRBJ1-5	.	.	CASSGGGPDNQPQHF	TGTGCCAGCAGCGGCGGGGGACCGGATAATCAGCCCCAGCATTTT
TRBV5-4	TRBJ2-5	TRBD1	.	CASSPTGTVQETQYF	TGTGCCAGCAGCCCCACCGGGACAGTCCAAGAGACCCAGTACTTC
TRBV27	TRBJ1-2	TRBD1	few	CASSFGDRVSGYTF	TGTGCCAGCAGTTTTGGGGACAGGGTCAGTGGCTACACCTTC
TRBV5-1	TRBJ2-7	.	many	CASSLRQFDEQYF	TGCGCCAGCAGCTTGAGGCAGTTCGACGAGCAGTACTTC
TRBV7-9	TRBJ2-6	.	.	CASSLDHSGANVLTF	TGTGCCAGCAGCTTGGACCATTCTGGGGCCAACGTCCTGACTTTC
TRBV4-1	TRBJ1-4	.	.	CASSQDPGHNNEKLFF	TGCGCCAGCAGCCAAGACCCCGGTCACAATAATGAAAAACTGTTTTTT
TRBV12-3/TRBV12-4	TRBJ1-3	.	.	CASSRRTLDSGNTIYF	TGTGCCAGCAGTCGACGGACACTTGACTCTGGAAACACCATATATTTT
TRBV10-2	TRBJ1-6	TRBD1	few	CASSVQGANSPLHF	TGCGCCAGCAGTGTTCAGGGGGCAAATTCACCCCTCCACTTT
TRBV6-5	TRBJ2-3	.	.	CASSYEGRRILNTQYF	TGTGCCAGCAGTTACGAGGGACGACGTATCCTGAATACGCAGTATTTT
TRBV5-6	TRBJ2-1	TRBD2	.	CASNTERGRLSSYNEQFF	TGTGCCAGCAACACGGAGCGGGGGCGATTGTCCTCCTACAATGAGCAGTTCTTC
TRBV6-2/TRBV6-3	TRBJ1-2	.	.	CASRPGAYGYTF	TGTGCCAGCCGCCCGGGGGCTTATGGCTACACCTTC
TRBV7-2	TRBJ1-1	.	.	CASSLGLGGVAFF	TGTGCCAGCAGCTTAGGCCTGGGGGGGGTAGCTTTCTTT
TRBV4-3	TRBJ1-4	TRBD1	many	CASSADRSEKLFF	TGCGCCAGCAGCGCGGACAGGAGTGAAAAACTGTTTTTT
TRBV25-1	TRBJ2-4	.	few	CASSEYRIQYF	TGTGCCAGCAGTGAATATCGCATTCAGTACTTC
TRBV7-2	TRBJ2-1	.	few	CASSLRPTVTYNEQFF	TGTGCCAGCAGCTTAAGACCTACCGTAACCTACAATGAGCAGTTCTTC
TRBV7-2	TRBJ1-4	.	few	CASSPRINEKLFF	TGTGCCAGCAGCCCAAGGATTAATGAAAAACTGTTTTTT
TRBV19	TRBJ1-2	.	.	CASDRTGSYGYTF	TGTGCCAGCGACCGGACTGGATCCTATGGCTACACCTTC
TRBV7-3	TRBJ1-1	.	many	CASSLVSGTATEAFF	TGTGCCAGCAGCTTAGTCTCGGGGACGGCCACTGAAGCTTTCTTT
TRBV28	TRBJ1-1	.	few	CASLRGGTEAFF	TGTGCCAGCCTTCGGGGGGGCACTGAAGCTTTCTTT